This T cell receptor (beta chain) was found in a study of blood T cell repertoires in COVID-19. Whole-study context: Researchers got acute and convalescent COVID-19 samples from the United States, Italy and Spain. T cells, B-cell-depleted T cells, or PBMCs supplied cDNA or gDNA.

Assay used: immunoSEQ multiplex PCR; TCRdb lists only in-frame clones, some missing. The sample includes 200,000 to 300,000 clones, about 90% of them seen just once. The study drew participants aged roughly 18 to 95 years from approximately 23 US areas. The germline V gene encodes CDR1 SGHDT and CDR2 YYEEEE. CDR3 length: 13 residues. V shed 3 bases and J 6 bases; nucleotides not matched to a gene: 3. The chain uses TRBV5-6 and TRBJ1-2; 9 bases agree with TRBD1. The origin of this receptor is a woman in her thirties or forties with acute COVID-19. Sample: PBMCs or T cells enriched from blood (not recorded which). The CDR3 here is CASSWTGADGYTF. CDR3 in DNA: TGTGCCAGCAGCTGGACAGGGGCGGATGGCTACACCTTC.